A single sample is the source of the 21 T cell receptor beta chains below, sequenced in a study of Ad26.COV2.S vaccination and SARS-CoV-2 variants listed by TCRdb under 2021. The treatment or condition label on this specimen signifies: around 19 received Ad26.COV2.S at low or high dose, single or two shots; several received placebo; per-sample allocation not given. For vaccine and placebo recipients, repertoires were sequenced using samples collected on day 63 after the first injection. Library creation used the immunoSEQ multiplex PCR assay. TCRdb mirrors the immuneACCESS table, restricted to in-frame sequences. Some clones are absent from its copies; in checked studies, under half trace to an unresolved V gene, and the reason for the others is unknown. This sample has a few hundred thousand clones in its table, and approximately 90% of those were observed once. The ten largest clonotypes hold around 3.6% of the sample.

Sequences were derived from peripheral blood, sampled in a trial of Ad26.COV2.S vaccine versus placebo. Receptors originate from a person between 18 and 65 years old who received the Ad26.COV2.S COVID-19 vaccine or a placebo.

The chain couples TRBV6-2 or TRBV6-3 to TRBJ2-1; perhaps D is TRBD1 or TRBD2 (5 bases each). V was cut by 5 bases and J by 2 bases, with 13 bases left in between. Germline V lookup: CDR1 MNHEY, CDR2 SVGEGT. This CDR3 is built from 15 residues. The CDR3 bases are TGTGCCAGCAGTCTGGGACCACACCCCTACAATGAGCAGTTCTTC. It translates to CASSLGPHPYNEQFF.

Concerning this clone itself: The same CDR3 also results from other DNA sequences found in this sample. The rearrangement links TRBV19 to TRBJ2-7, with 10 bases identical to TRBD1. Trimming removed 4 bases from V and 5 bases from J; junction bases left unmatched: 5. Germline lookup yields CDR1 LNHDA and CDR2 SQIVND (reference sequence). This CDR3 spans 14 amino acids. The chain's CDR3 is CASSTTGTGDEQYF. The CDR3 DNA reads TGTGCCAGTAGTACAACCGGGACAGGGGACGAGCAGTACTTC.

The chain couples TRBV19 to TRBJ1-1; 8 nucleotides agree with TRBD1. This CDR3 region has 13 residues. The V segment lost 6 bases and the J segment 5 bases; nucleotides outside the gene matches: 5. The germline V gene encodes CDR1 LNHDA and CDR2 SQIVND (reference sequence). The CDR3 spells CASRNRGGTEAFF. The CDR3 region has the DNA TGTGCCAGTAGAAACAGGGGGGGTACTGAAGCTTTCTTT.

This chain links TRBV3-1 (or the pseudogene TRBV3-2) with TRBJ2-2; TRBD1 aligns across 9 bases. This CDR3 comprises 16 residues. The germline CDR1 and CDR2 sequences are LGHDT and YNNKEL (reference sequence). V lost 4 bases, J lost 4 bases, and 7 bases stayed unmatched. CDR3 bases: TGTGCCAGCAGCCCCCCGGGACAGGGTCGCACCGGGGAGCTGTTTTTT. Translating it yields CASSPPGQGRTGELFF.

The chain combines TRBV4-2 with TRBJ1-1, with D tentatively TRBD1 (5 bases). The CDR3 covers 14 residues. Looked up from germline, CDR1 is LGHNA and CDR2 is YNFKEQ. The V gene lost 0 bases and the J gene lost 5 bases, with 10 bases spanning the gap. Written as DNA, the CDR3 is TGTGCCAGCAGCCAAGAGACAGCAGGAACTGAAGCTTTCTTT. This codes for CASSQETAGTEAFF.

The V call is TRBV25-1, the J call TRBJ2-7; D is unclear. The CDR3 extends over 11 amino acids. Per germline, CDR1 MGHDK and CDR2 SYGVNS. Trimming shortened V by 4 bases and J by 3 bases, and 4 bases separated the two germline ends. CDR3 loop: CASSANYEQYF. The CDR3 DNA is TGTGCCAGCAGTGCAAACTACGAGCAGTACTTC.

This clone has a single count. The rearrangement uses TRBV21-1 and TRBJ2-1. TRBV21-1 is labeled a pseudogene. The CDR3 spans 16 residues. The CDR3 here is CASSKRRGAPYNEQFF. The CDR3 coding sequence is TGTGCCAGCAGCAAAAGGAGGGGGGCCCCATACAATGAGCAGTTCTTC.

Written as DNA, the CDR3 is TGCGCCAGCAGCCAAGATCAGTCCGGGGGCGCGTCTGGCTACACCTTC. Protein product: CASSQDQSGGASGYTF. The rearrangement uses TRBV4-3 and TRBJ1-2; maybe TRBD1 (6 bases). The CDR3 has 16 amino acids. CDR1 and CDR2 (germline): LGHNA, YSLEER. The V end was cut by 0 bases, the J end by 7 bases, with 18 bases between.

The table lists this clone with many counts. The chain carries TRBV9 and TRBJ2-1; D not resolved. The V and J ends lost 0 bases and 7 bases respectively, with 2 bases between them. This CDR3 spans 11 amino acids. The germline CDR1 and CDR2 sequences are SGDLS and YYNGEE. This CDR3 is CASSVDNEQFF. The CDR3 coding sequence is TGTGCCAGCAGCGTAGATAATGAGCAGTTCTTC.

The chain couples TRBV9 to TRBJ1-1; D uncertain. V was clipped by 0 bases and J by 8 bases, with 17 bases between them. The CDR3 is 15 residues long. The germline gives CDR1 SGDLS, CDR2 YYNGEE. This CDR3 reads CASSVGPDWGTEAFF. CDR3 DNA: TGTGCCAGCAGCGTAGGGCCCGATTGGGGTACCGAAGCTTTCTTT.

This chain uses TRBV11-2 with TRBJ2-7, with TRBD2 matching 11 bases. This CDR3 region has 15 residues. V lost 5 bases, J lost 7 bases, and 10 bases stayed unmatched. Germline V gene data show CDR1 as SGHAT and CDR2 as FQNNGV. The CDR3 sequence: CASSVNSGGAGEQYF. DNA for the CDR3: TGTGCCAGCAGCGTTAATAGCGGGGGGGCGGGTGAGCAGTACTTC.

This clone came up once. The rearrangement links TRBV5-1 to TRBJ2-1, with D possibly TRBD2 on 5 matching bases. Between the trimmed V and J ends, which lost 0 bases and 5 bases, there was a span of 12 bases. Germline CDR1 reads SGHRS; CDR2 reads YFSETQ. This CDR3 spans 15 amino acids. Here the CDR3 reads CASSLGPSNHNEQFF. Here the CDR3 DNA reads TGCGCCAGCAGCTTGGGTCCTAGCAACCACAATGAGCAGTTCTTC.

The genes are TRBV9 and TRBJ2-5; 8 bases map to TRBD2. Per germline, CDR1 SGDLS and CDR2 YYNGEE. CDR3 size: 16 residues. V shed 0 bases, J shed 4 bases, and the junction held 8 bases outside the gene matches. CDR3 nucleotides: TGTGCCAGCAGCGTAGACCCAGCGGGGGATGGAGAGACCCAGTACTTC. Amino acid sequence: CASSVDPAGDGETQYF.

The chain joins TRBV7-2 to TRBJ2-5; 12 nucleotides line up with TRBD2. The CDR3 loop spans 16 amino acids. Germline V CDR1 and CDR2: SGHTA, FQGNSA. Losses at the gene ends were 2 bases for V and 3 bases for J; bases not matched to a gene: 4. The CDR3 is CASSLWSSGGEETQYF. The CDR3 DNA reads as TGTGCCAGCAGCTTATGGTCTAGCGGGGGGGAAGAGACCCAGTACTTC.

This chain uses TRBV28 with TRBJ1-2, with D perhaps TRBD1 (5 bases). Germline assignment: CDR1 MDHEN and CDR2 SYDVKM. Trimming stripped 3 bases from V and 5 bases from J, with 13 bases between. This CDR3 is built from 14 residues. CDR3 loop: CASSFTIGAYGYTF. CDR3 nucleotide sequence: TGTGCCAGCAGTTTCACCATCGGGGCTTATGGCTACACCTTC.

The rearrangement uses TRBV6-5 and TRBJ1-2; TRBD1 might be the D (5 bases). The CDR3 is 14 amino acids. The V end was cut by 0 bases, the J end by 4 bases, with 9 bases between. The germline V gene has CDR1 MNHEY and CDR2 SVGAGI. The CDR3 here is CASSYSGTPYGYTF. CDR3 DNA sequence: TGTGCCAGCAGTTACTCGGGGACCCCCTATGGCTACACCTTC.

The chain employs TRBV7-6 and TRBJ2-7; 7 bases are shared with TRBD1. Trimming at V came to 1 base and at J to 4 bases, leaving 7 bases not matched to a gene. This CDR3 region has 15 residues. Looked up from germline, CDR1 is SGHVS and CDR2 is FNYEAQ. The DNA of the CDR3 is TGTGCCAGCAGCTTAGACAGGGGACCATCTTACGAGCAGTACTTC. Residues: CASSLDRGPSYEQYF.

V is TRBV7-2 and J is TRBJ2-3; the D gene is possibly TRBD2 (6 bases). Per the germline V gene, CDR1 is SGHTA and CDR2 is FQGNSA. V was cut by 6 bases and J by 2 bases, with 15 bases left in between. The CDR3 runs 15 residues. CDR3 protein: CASRIIGGATDTQYF. The CDR3 DNA is TGTGCCAGCAGAATAATAGGAGGGGCCACAGATACGCAGTATTTT.

This clone has a single count. The genes are TRBV29-1 and TRBJ2-3, with TRBD2 matching 11 bases. CDR1 and CDR2 (germline): SQVTM, ANQGSEA. The CDR3 runs to 15 residues. The junction had 6 bases not matched to a gene; V was cut back by 4 bases and J by 3 bases. For the CDR3, the DNA is TGCAGCGTTGTCGTAGCGGGGGGGACGACAGATACGCAGTATTTT. This codes for CSVVVAGGTTDTQYF.

V usage is TRBV19 and J usage is TRBJ1-1; D call uncertain. Per germline, CDR1 LNHDA and CDR2 SQIVND (reference sequence). The CDR3 has 15 amino acids. V dropped 3 bases and J dropped 1 base, with 12 bases sitting between them. The CDR3 protein is CASSISPGSNTEAFF. CDR3 DNA sequence: TGTGCCAGTAGTATTTCTCCCGGGTCGAACACTGAAGCTTTCTTT.

This rearrangement joins TRBV15 to TRBJ2-3; D uncertain. The CDR3 consists of 14 residues. Germline CDR1 and CDR2: LNHNV and YYDKDF (reference sequence). V lost 4 bases and J 6 bases, leaving 14 bases between the germline ends. Here the CDR3 DNA reads TGTGCCACCAGCACCTATACGGAATCGGATACGCAGTATTTT. Encoded protein: CATSTYTESDTQYF.